A selection of T cell receptor beta chains follows, all from one sample in a study of blood T cell repertoires in COVID-19. TCRdb's copy holds only in-frame clones and misses some; the assay was immunoSEQ multiplex PCR. The data contain 200,000 to 250,000 clones, just over 85% of them singletons. Sequencing used peripheral blood. Receptors originate from a man between 18 and 29 years old with active or convalescent COVID-19. Each CDR3 is given with its conserved first and last residue. The D gene is left open where the match is weak. The listing skips clone size in some rows; elsewhere it reads once, few, many or a size class.

v_call	clone_size	d_call	j_call	cdr3_nt	cdr3_aa
TRBV30	-	TRBD2	TRBJ2-1	TGTGCCTGGAGTAGGCTAGCGGGAGCTTTCTTC	CAWSRLAGAFF
TRBV7-2	-	-	TRBJ2-1	TGTGCCAGCAGCTTCCGCAGTCAATCAAGCAATGAGCAGTTCTTC	CASSFRSQSSNEQFF
TRBV14	-	-	TRBJ2-7	TGTGCCAGCAGCCAAGATTTAATGGCAGGGGATTACGAGCAGTACTTC	CASSQDLMAGDYEQYF
TRBV7-2	-	TRBD1	TRBJ2-7	TGTGCCAGCAGCTCGCGGGACAGGGGGCGCTACGAGCAGTACTTC	CASSSRDRGRYEQYF
TRBV6-5	-	-	TRBJ2-3	TGTGCCAGCAGTAGCGCAGATACGCAGTATTTT	CASSSADTQYF
TRBV6-5	-	-	TRBJ1-2	TGTGCCAGCATCCCGATGCGGCCAGCTAACTATGGCTACACCTTC	CASIPMRPANYGYTF
TRBV6-6	once	-	TRBJ2-7	TGTGCCAGCAGCCCGACTGAATCAACGAGTACCGAGCAGTACTTC	CASSPTESTSTEQYF
TRBV30	-	TRBD1	TRBJ2-7	TGTGCCTGCCCCGGGACAGGTTCCTACGAGCAGTACTTC	CACPGTGSYEQYF
TRBV18	-	-	TRBJ1-5	TGTGCCAGCTCACCACGACAGGATAGCAATCAGCCCCAGCATTTT	CASSPRQDSNQPQHF
TRBV21-1	-	-	TRBJ1-5	TGTGCCAGCAGCAAAGACCCTTACAGGGGGCGCAGAGATAGCAATCAGCCCCAGCATTTT	CASSKDPYRGRRDSNQPQHF